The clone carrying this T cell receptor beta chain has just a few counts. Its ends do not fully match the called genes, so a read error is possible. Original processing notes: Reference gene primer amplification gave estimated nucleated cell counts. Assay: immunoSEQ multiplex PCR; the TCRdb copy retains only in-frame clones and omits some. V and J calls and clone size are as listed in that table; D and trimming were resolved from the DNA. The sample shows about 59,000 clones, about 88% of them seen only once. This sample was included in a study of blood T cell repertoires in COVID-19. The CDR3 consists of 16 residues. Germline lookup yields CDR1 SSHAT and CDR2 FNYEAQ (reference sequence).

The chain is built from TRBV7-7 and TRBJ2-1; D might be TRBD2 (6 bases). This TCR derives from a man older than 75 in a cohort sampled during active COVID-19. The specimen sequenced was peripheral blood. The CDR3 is CASSQGREGAYNEQFF. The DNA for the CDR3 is TGTGCTAGCAGCCAAGGGCGGGAAGGGGCCTACAATGAGCAGTTCTTC.